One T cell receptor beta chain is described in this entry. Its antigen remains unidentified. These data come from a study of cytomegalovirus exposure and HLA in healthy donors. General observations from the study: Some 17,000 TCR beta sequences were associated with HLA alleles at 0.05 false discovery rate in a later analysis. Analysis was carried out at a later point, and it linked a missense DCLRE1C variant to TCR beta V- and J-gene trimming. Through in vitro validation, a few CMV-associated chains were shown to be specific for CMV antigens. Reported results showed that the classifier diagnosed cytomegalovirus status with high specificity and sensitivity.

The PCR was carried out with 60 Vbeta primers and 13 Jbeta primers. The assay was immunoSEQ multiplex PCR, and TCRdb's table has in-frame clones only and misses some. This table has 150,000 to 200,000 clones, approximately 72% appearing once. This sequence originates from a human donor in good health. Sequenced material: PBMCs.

Here the CDR3 DNA reads TGTGCCAGTAGTATGGGTGGACAGAGAGGTACCGGGGAGCTGTTTTTT. As protein: CASSMGGQRGTGELFF. The chain combines TRBV19 with TRBJ2-2, with D maybe TRBD1 (6 bases). The CDR3 length is 16 residues. Trimming removed 3 bases at V and 5 bases at J, with 16 bases between. Germline lookup yields CDR1 LNHDA and CDR2 SQIVND (reference sequence).